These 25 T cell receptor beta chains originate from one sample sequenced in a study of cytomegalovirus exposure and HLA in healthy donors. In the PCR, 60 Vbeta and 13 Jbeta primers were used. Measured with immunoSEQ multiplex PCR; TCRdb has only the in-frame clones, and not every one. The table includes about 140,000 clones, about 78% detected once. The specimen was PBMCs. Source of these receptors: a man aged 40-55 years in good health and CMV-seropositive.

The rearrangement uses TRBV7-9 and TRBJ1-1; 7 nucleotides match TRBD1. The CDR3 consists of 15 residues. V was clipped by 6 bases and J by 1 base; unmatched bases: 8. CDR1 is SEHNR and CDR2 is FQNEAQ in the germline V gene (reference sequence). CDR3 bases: TGTGCCAGCAGTTACACAGGGGCCTCGAACACTGAAGCTTTCTTT. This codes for CASSYTGASNTEAFF.

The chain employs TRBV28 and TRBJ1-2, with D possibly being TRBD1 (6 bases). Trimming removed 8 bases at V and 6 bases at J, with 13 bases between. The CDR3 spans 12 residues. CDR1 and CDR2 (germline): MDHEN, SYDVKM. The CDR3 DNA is TGTGCCAGCTCGATACAGGGTCATGGCTACACCTTC. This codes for CASSIQGHGYTF.

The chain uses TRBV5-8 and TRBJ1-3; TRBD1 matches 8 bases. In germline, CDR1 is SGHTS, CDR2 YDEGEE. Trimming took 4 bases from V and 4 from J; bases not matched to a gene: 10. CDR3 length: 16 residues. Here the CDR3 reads CASSIAQGAPGNTIYF. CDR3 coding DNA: TGTGCCAGCAGCATCGCCCAGGGGGCGCCCGGAAACACCATATATTTT.

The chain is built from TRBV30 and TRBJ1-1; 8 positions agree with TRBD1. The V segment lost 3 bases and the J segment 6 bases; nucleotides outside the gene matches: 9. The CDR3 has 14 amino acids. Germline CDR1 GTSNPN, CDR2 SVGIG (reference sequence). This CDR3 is CAWSSRTGPAEAFF. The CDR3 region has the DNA TGTGCCTGGAGCTCTCGGACAGGGCCCGCTGAAGCTTTCTTT.

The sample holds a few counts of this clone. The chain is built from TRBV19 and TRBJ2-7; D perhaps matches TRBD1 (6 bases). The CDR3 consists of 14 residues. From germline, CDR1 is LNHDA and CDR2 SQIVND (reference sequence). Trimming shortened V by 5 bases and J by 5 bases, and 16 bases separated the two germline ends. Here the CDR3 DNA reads TGTGCCAGTAGTTCCACTGACAGGACCCACGAGCAGTACTTC. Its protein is CASSSTDRTHEQYF.

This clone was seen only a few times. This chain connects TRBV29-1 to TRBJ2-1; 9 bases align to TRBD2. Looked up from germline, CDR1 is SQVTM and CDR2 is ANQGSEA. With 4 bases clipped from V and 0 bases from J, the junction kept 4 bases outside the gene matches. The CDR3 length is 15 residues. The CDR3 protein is CSVGSAGGSYNEQFF. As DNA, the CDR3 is TGCAGCGTTGGATCAGCGGGGGGCTCCTACAATGAGCAGTTCTTC.

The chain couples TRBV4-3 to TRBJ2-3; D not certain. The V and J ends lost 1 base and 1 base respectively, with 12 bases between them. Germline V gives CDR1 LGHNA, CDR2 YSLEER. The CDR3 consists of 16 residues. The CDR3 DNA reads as TGCGCCAGCAGCCAAGGAGCTAGGTATGGCACAGATACGCAGTATTTT. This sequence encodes CASSQGARYGTDTQYF.

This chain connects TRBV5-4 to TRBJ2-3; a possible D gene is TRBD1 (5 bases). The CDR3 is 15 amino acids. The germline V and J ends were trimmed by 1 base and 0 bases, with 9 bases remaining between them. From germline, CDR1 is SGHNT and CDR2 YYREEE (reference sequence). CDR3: CASSLSQGSTDTQYF. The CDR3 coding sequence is TGTGCCAGCAGCTTGTCGCAGGGAAGCACAGATACGCAGTATTTT.

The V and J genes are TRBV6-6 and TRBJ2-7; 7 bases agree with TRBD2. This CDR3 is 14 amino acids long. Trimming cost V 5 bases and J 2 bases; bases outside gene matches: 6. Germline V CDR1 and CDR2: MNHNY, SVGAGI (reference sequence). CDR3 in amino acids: CASSQAGPPYEQYF. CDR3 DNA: TGTGCCAGCAGTCAAGCGGGACCGCCCTACGAGCAGTACTTC.

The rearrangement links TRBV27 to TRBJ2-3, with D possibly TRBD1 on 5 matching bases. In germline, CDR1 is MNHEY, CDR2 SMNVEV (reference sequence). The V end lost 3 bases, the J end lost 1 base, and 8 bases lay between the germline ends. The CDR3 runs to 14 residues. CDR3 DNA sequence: TGTGCCAGCAGTTTTGACAGCGGCACAGATACGCAGTATTTT. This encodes CASSFDSGTDTQYF.

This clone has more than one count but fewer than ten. In DNA, the CDR3 is TGTGCCATCAGCAAGAACACTGAAGCTTTCTTT. Translating gives CAISKNTEAFF. The J gene is TRBJ1-1, the V gene TRBV10-3; D is uncertain. V lost 6 bases and J 1 base, leaving 3 bases between the germline ends. The CDR3 contains 11 residues. Germline CDR1 reads ENHRY; CDR2 reads SYGVKD.

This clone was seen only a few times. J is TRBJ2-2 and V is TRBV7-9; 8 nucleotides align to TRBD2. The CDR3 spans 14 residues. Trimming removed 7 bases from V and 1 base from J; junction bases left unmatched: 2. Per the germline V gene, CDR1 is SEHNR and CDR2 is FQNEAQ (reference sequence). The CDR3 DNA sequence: TGTGCCAGCAAACTAGCGGTGAACACCGGGGAGCTGTTTTTT. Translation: CASKLAVNTGELFF.

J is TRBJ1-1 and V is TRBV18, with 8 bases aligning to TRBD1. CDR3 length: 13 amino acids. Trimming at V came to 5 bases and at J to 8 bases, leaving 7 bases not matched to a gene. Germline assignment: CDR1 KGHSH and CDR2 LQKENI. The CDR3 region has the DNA TGTGCCAGCTCAAGGGGACAGGAACGAGAAGCTTTCTTT. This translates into CASSRGQEREAFF. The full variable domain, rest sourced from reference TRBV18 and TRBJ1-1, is NAGVMQNPRHLVRRRGQEARLRCSPMKGHSHVYWYRQLPEEGLKFMVYLQKENIIDESGMPKERFSAEFPKEGPSILRIQQVVRGDSAAYFCASSRGQEREAFFGQGTRLTVV.

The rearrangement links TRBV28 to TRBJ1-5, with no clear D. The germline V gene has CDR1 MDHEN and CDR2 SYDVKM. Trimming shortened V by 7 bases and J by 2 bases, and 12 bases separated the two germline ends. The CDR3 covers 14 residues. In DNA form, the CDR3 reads TGTGCCAGCATCCCTTTGTTCGGCAATCAGCCCCAGCATTTT. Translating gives CASIPLFGNQPQHF.

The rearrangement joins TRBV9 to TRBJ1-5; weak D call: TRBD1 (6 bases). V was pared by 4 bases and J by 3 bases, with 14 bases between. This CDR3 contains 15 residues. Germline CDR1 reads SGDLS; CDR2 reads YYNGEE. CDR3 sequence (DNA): TGTGCCAGCAGCTCAGGGGTGACGGACAATCAGCCCCAGCATTTT. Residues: CASSSGVTDNQPQHF.

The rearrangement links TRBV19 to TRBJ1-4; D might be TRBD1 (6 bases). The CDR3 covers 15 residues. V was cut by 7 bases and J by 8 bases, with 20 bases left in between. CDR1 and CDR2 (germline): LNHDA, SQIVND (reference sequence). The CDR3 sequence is CASKRGSTGYEKLFF. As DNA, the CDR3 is TGTGCCAGTAAAAGGGGCTCCACAGGGTACGAAAAACTGTTTTTT.

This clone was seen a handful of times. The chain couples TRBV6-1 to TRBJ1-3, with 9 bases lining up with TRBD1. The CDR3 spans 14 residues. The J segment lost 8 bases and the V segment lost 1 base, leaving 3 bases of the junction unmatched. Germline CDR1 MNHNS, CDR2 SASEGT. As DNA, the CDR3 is TGTGCCAGCAGTGAAGGGACAGGGGTCTACACCATATATTTT. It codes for CASSEGTGVYTIYF.

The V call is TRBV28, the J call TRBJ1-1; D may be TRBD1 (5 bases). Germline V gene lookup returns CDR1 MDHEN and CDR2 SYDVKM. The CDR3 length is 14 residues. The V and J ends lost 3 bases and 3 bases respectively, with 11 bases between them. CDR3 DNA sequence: TGTGCCAGCAGTTTTCACAGGTATGACACTGAAGCTTTCTTT. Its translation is CASSFHRYDTEAFF.

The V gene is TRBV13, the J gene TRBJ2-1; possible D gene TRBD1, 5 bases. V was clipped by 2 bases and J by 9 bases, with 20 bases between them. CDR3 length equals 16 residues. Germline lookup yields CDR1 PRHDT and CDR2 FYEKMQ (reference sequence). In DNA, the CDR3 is TGTGCCAGCAGCTTAAGGGGCCGTGCCCCTACAAGTGAGCAGTTCTTC. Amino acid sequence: CASSLRGRAPTSEQFF.

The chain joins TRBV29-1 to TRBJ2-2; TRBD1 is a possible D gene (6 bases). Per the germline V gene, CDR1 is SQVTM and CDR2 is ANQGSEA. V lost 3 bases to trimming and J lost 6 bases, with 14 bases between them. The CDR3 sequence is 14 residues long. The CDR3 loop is CSVDQGKMAGELFF. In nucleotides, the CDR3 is TGCAGCGTTGACCAGGGGAAGATGGCCGGGGAGCTGTTTTTT.

DNA of the CDR3: TGTGCCAGCAGCACGAGGACAGGGGCAGAGACTGAAGCTTTCTTT. Its protein product is CASSTRTGAETEAFF. This sequence joins TRBV7-2 and TRBJ1-1, with 9 positions matching TRBD1. The length of the CDR3 is 15 residues. The germline CDR1 and CDR2 sequences are SGHTA and FQGNSA. The V and J ends lost 5 bases and 5 bases, in that order; junction bases with no gene match: 9.

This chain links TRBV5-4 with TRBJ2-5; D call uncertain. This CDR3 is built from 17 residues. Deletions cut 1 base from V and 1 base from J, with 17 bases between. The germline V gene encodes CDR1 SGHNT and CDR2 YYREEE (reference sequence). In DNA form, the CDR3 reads TGTGCCAGCAGCTTGCTATTCCTGGCAGGTACCCAAGAGACCCAGTACTTC. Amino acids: CASSLLFLAGTQETQYF.

CDR3: CASRPPGLAYEQYF. The CDR3 bases are TGTGCCAGCAGGCCCCCGGGACTAGCCTACGAGCAGTACTTC. The J gene is TRBJ2-7, the V gene TRBV2; 8 nucleotides line up with TRBD2. V was pared by 6 bases and J by 2 bases, with 6 bases of the junction left unmatched. Looked up from germline, CDR1 is SNHLY and CDR2 is FYNNEI. This CDR3 is built from 14 residues. Based on the CDR3 plus reference TRBV2 and TRBJ2-7, the full variable domain is EPEVTQTPSHQVTQMGQEVILRCVPISNHLYFYWYRQILGQKVEFLVSFYNNEISEKSEIFDDQFSVERPDGSNFTLKIRSTKLEDSAMYFCASRPPGLAYEQYFGPGTRLTVT.

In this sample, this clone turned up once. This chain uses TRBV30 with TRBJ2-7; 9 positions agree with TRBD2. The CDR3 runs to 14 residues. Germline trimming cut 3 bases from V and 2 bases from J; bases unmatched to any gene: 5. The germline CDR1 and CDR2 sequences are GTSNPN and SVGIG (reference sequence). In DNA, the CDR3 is TGTGCCTGGAGAAGGCTAGCGGGGACCTACGAGCAGTACTTC. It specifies CAWRRLAGTYEQYF.

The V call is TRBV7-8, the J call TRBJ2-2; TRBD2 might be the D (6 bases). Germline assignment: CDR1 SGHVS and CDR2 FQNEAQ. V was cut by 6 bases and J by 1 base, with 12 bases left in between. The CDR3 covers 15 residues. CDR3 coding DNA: TGTGCCAGCAGGGGGGGTGACAAGAACACCGGGGAGCTGTTTTTT. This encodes CASRGGDKNTGELFF. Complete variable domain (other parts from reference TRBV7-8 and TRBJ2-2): GAGVSQSPRYKVAKRGQDVALRCDPISGHVSLFWYQQALGQGPEFLTYFQNEAQLDKSGLPSDRFFAERPEGSVSTLKIQRTQQEDSAVYLCASRGGDKNTGELFFGEGSRLTVL.